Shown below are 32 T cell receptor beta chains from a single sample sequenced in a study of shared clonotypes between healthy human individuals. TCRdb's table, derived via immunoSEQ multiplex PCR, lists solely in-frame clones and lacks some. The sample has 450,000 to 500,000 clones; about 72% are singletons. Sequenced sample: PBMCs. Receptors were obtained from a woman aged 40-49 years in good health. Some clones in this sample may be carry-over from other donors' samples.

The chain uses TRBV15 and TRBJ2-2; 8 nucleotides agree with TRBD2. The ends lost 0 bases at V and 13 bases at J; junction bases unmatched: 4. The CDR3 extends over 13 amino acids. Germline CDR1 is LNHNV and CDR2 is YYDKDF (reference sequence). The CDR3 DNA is TGTGCCACCAGCAGAGATCGGGGGGGCGTGCTGTTTTTT. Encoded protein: CATSRDRGGVLFF.

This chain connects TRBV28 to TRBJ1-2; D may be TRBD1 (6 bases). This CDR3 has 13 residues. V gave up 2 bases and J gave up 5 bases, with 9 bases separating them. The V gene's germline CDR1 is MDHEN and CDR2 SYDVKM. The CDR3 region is CASSLQGWYGYTF. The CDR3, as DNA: TGTGCCAGCAGTTTACAGGGGTGGTATGGCTACACCTTC.

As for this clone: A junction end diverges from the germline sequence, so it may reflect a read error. The DNA for the CDR3 is TGTGCCATCAGTCGCTCACAGGGACTCAGGGGCAATCAGCCCCAGCATTTT. Protein sequence: CAISRSQGLRGNQPQHF. The chain links TRBV27 to TRBJ1-5; a weak D match, TRBD1 (6 bases). This CDR3 is built from 17 residues. Germline lookup yields CDR1 MNHEY and CDR2 SMNVEV (reference sequence).

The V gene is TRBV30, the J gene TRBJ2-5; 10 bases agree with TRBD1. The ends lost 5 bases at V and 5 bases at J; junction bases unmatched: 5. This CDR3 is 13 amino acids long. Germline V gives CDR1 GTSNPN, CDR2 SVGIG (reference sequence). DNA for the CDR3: TGTGCCTGGGACAGGGGGCTAGGGGAGACCCAGTACTTC. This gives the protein CAWDRGLGETQYF.

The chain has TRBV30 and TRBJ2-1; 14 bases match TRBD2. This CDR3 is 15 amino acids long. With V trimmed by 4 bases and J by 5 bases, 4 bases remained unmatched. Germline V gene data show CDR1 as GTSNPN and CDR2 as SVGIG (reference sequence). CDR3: CAWTKGLAGDNEQFF. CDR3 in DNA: TGTGCCTGGACCAAGGGACTAGCGGGAGACAATGAGCAGTTCTTC. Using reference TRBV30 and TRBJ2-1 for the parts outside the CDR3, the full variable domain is SQTIHQWPATLVQPVGSPLSLECTVEGTSNPNLYWYRQAAGRGLQLLFYSVGIGQISSEVPQNLSASRPQDRQFILSSKKLLLSDSGFYLCAWTKGLAGDNEQFFGPGTRLTVL.

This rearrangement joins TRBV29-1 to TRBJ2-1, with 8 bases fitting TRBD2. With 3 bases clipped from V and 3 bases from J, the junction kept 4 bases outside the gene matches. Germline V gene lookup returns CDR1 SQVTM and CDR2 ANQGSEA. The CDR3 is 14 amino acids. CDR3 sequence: CSVDTSGVYNEQFF. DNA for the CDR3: TGCAGCGTTGATACTAGCGGAGTCTACAATGAGCAGTTCTTC.

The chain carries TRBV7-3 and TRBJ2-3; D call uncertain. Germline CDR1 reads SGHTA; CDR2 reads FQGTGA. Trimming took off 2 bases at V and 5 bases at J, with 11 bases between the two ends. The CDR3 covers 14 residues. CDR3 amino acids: CASSLSQQKDTQYF. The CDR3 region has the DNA TGTGCCAGCAGCTTATCACAGCAGAAAGATACGCAGTATTTT.

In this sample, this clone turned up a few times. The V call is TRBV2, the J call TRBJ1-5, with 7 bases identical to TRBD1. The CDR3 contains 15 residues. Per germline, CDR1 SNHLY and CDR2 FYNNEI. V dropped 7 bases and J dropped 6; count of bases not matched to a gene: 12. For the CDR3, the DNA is TGTGCCAGCACAGGGGTTGGGACAGTCCGTCAGCCCCAGCATTTT. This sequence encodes CASTGVGTVRQPQHF.

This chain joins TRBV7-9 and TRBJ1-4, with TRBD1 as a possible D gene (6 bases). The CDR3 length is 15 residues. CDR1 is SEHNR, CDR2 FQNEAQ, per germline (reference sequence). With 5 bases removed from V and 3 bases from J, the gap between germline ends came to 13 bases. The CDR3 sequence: CASSHGGLANEKLFF. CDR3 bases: TGTGCCAGCAGCCACGGGGGGCTAGCTAATGAAAAACTGTTTTTT.

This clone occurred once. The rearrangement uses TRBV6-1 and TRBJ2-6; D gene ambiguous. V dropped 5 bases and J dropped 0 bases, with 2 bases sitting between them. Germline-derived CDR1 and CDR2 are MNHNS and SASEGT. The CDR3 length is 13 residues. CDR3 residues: CASSNSGANVLTF. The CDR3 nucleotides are TGTGCCAGCAGTAACTCTGGGGCCAACGTCCTGACTTTC.

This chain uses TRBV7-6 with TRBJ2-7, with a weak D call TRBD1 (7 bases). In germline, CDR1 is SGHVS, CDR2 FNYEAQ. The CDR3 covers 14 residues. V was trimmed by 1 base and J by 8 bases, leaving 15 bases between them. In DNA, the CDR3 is TGTGCCAGCAGCTTAGTTACAGGGGAGGAGAAGCAGTACTTC. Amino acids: CASSLVTGEEKQYF.

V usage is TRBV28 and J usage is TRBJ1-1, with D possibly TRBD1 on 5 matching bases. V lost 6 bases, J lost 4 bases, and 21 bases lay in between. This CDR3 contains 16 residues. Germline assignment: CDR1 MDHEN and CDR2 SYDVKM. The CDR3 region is CASSPPSGAGGTEAFF. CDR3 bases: TGTGCCAGCAGCCCACCCTCCGGGGCAGGTGGCACTGAAGCTTTCTTT.

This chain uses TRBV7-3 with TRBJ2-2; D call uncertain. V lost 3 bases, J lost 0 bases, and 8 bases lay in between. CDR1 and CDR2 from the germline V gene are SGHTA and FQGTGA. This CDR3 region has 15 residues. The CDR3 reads CASSLGGPNTGELFF. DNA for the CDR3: TGTGCCAGCAGCTTGGGCGGACCGAACACCGGGGAGCTGTTTTTT. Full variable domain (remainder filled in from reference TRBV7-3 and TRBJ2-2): GAGVSQTPSNKVTEKGKYVELRCDPISGHTALYWYRQSLGQGPEFLIYFQGTGAADDSGLPNDRFFAVRPEGSVSTLKIQRTERGDSAVYLCASSLGGPNTGELFFGEGSRLTVL.

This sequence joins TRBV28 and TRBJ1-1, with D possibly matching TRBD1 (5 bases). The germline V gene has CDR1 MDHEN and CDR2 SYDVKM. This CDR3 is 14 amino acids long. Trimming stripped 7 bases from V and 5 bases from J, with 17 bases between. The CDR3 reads CASTRTLGVTEAFF. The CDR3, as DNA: TGTGCCAGCACCCGGACACTCGGGGTAACTGAAGCTTTCTTT.

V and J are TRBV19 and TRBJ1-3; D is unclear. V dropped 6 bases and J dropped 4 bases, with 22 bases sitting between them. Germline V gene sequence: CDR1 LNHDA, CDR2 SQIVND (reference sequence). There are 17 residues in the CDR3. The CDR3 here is CASSRFERARYGNTIYF. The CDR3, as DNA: TGTGCCAGTAGCAGATTCGAGCGTGCTCGTTACGGAAACACCATATATTTT. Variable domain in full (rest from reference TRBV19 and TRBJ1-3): DGGITQSPKYLFRKEGQNVTLSCEQNLNHDAMYWYRQDPGQGLRLIYYSQIVNDFQKGDIAEGYSVSREKKESFPLTVTSAQKNPTAFYLCASSRFERARYGNTIYFGEGSWLTVV.

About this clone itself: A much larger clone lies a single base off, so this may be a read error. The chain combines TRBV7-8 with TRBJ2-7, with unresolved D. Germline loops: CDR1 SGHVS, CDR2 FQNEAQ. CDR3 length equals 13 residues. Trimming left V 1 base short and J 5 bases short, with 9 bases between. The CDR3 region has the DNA TGTGCCAGCAGCTTAGGGGCTTCCCACGAGCAGTACTTC. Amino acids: CASSLGASHEQYF.

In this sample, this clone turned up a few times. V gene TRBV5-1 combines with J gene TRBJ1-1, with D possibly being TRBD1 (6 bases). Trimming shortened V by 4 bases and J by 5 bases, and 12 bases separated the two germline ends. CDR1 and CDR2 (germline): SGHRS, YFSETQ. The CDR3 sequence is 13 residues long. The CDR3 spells CASSRTVETEAFF. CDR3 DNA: TGCGCCAGCAGCCGGACAGTAGAAACTGAAGCTTTCTTT.

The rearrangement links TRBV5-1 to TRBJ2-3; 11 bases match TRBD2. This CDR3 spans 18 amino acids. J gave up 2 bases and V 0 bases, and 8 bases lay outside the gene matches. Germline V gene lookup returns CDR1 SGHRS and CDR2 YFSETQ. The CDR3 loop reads CASSLGLTSGTVTDTQYF. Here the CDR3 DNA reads TGCGCCAGCAGCTTGGGGCTGACTAGCGGGACAGTCACAGATACGCAGTATTTT.

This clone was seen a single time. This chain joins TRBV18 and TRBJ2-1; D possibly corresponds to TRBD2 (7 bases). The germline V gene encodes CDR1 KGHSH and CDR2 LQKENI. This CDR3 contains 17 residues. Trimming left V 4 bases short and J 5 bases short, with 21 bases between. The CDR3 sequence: CASSRTKGGSSDNEQFF. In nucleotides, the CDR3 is TGTGCCAGCTCACGCACGAAGGGGGGGAGTTCAGACAATGAGCAGTTCTTC. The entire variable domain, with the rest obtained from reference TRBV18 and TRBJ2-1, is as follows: NAGVMQNPRHLVRRRGQEARLRCSPMKGHSHVYWYRQLPEEGLKFMVYLQKENIIDESGMPKERFSAEFPKEGPSILRIQQVVRGDSAAYFCASSRTKGGSSDNEQFFGPGTRLTVL.

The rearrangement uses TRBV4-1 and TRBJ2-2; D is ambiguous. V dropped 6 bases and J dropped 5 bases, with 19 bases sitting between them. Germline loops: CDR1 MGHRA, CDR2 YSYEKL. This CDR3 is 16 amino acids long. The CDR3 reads CASRPRSWEGTGELFF. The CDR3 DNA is TGCGCCAGCAGACCCCGATCCTGGGAAGGGACCGGGGAGCTGTTTTTT.

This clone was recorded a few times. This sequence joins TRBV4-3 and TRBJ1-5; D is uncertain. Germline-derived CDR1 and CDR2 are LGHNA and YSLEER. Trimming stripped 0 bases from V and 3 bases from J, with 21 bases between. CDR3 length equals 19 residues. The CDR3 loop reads CASSQDWPATSILNQPQHF. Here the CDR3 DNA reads TGCGCCAGCAGCCAAGATTGGCCCGCCACGTCCATCCTCAATCAGCCCCAGCATTTT.

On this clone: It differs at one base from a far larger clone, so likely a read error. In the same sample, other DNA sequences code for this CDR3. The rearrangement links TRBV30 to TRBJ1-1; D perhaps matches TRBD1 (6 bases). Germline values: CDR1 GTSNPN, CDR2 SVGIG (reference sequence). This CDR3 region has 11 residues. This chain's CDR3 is CAWTRGGMAFF. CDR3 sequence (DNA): TGTGCCTGGACAAGGGGGGGAATGGCTTTCTTC.

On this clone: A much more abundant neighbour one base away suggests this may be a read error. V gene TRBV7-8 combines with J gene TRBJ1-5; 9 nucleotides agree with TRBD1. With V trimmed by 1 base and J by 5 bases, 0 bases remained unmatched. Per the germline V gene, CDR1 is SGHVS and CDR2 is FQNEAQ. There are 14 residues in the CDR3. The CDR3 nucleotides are TGTGCCAGCAGCTTAGGGACAGGGGATCAGCCCCAGCATTTT. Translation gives CASSLGTGDQPQHF.

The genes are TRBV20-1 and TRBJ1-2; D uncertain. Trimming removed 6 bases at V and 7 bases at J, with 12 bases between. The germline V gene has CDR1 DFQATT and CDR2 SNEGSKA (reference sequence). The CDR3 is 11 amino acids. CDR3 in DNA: TGCAGTGCACCCGTGGCCGGTGGCTACACCTTC. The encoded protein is CSAPVAGGYTF.

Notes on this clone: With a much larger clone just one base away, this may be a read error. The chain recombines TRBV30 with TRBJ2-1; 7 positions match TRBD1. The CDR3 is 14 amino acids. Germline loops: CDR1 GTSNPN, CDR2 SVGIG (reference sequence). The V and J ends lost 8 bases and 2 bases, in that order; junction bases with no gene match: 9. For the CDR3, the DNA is TGTGCCCGGAATTCGGGACAGCCCTACAATGAGCAGTTCTTC. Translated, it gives CARNSGQPYNEQFF.

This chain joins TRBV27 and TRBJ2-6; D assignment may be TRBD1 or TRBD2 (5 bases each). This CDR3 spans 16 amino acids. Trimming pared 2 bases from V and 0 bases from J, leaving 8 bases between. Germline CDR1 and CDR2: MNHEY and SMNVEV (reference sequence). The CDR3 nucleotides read TGTGCCAGCAGTTTAGGTGGGACCTCTGGGGCCAACGTCCTGACTTTC. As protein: CASSLGGTSGANVLTF. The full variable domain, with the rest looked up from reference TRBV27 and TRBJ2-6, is EAQVTQNPRYLITVTGKKLTVTCSQNMNHEYMSWYRQDPGLGLRQIYYSMNVEVTDKGDVPEGYKVSRKEKRNFPLILESPSPNQTSLYFCASSLGGTSGANVLTFGAGSRLTVL.

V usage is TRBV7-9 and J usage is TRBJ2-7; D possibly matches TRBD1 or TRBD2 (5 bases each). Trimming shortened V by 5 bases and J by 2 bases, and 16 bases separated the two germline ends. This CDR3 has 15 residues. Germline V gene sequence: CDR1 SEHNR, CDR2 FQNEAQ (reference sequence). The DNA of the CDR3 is TGTGCCAGCAGCCGAACCCGGGACGCAGCCTACGAGCAGTACTTC. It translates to CASSRTRDAAYEQYF.

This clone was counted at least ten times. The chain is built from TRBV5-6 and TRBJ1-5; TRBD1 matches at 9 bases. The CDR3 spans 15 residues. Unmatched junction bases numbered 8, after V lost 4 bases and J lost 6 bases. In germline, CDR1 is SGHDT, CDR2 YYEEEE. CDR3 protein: CASSSTGGRGQPQHF. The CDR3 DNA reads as TGTGCCAGCAGCAGTACAGGGGGCCGTGGTCAGCCCCAGCATTTT.

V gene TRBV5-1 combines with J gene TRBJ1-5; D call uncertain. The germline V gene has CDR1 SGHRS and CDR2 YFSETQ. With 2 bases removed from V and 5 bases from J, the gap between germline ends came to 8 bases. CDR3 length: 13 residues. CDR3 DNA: TGCGCCAGCAGCTTAGAAGTCGATCAGCCCCAGCATTTT. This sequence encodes CASSLEVDQPQHF.

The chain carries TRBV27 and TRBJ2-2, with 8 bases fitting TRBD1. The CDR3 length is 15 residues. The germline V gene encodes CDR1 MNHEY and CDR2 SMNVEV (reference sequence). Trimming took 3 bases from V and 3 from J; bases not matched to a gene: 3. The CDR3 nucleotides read TGTGCCAGCAGTTTTCAGGGGGCGTACACCGGGGAGCTGTTTTTT. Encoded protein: CASSFQGAYTGELFF.

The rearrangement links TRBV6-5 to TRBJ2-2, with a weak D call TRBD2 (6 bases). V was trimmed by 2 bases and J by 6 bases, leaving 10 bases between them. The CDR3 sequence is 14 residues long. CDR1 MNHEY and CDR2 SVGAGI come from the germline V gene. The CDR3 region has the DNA TGTGCCAGCAGTTACCGGCGGGAATCCGGGGAGCTGTTTTTT. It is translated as CASSYRRESGELFF.

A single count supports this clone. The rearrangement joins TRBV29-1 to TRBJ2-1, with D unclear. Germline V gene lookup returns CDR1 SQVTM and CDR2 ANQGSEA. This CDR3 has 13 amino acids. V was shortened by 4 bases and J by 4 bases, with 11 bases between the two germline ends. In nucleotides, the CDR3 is TGCAGCGTTGGGACCACCCGATACAATGAGCAGTTCTTC. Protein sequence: CSVGTTRYNEQFF.